The entry below describes one T cell receptor beta chain. Its antigen is not identified. This table comes from immunoSEQ multiplex PCR, and its TCRdb copy is limited to in-frame clones, with some not included. The table shows 95,000 to 150,000 clones, with around 90% occurring only once. Germline V gene lookup returns CDR1 LGHNA and CDR2 YNFKEQ. The V end lost 1 base, the J end lost 8 bases, and 14 bases lay between the germline ends. The CDR3 runs to 15 residues. This record belongs to a study of cytomegalovirus exposure and HLA in healthy donors. The study's findings and limits: Among TCR beta chains, those listed as cytomegalovirus-associated numbered under 200. Subsequent analysis found a tendency for first-cohort TCR clusters to co-occur within the approximately 130 validation repertoires.

The chain uses TRBV4-2 and TRBJ1-4; D may be TRBD1 (6 bases). This TCR was recovered from a woman younger than 35 in good health and CMV-seronegative. The sequenced material came from PBMCs. CDR3 sequence: CASSQGQGSIEKLFF. The DNA for the CDR3 is TGTGCCAGCAGCCAAGGGCAGGGGAGTATCGAAAAACTGTTTTTT.